The rows below give T cell receptor beta chains drawn from one sample of a study of vaccination and CD4 T cells after COVID-19. No antigen has been identified for these receptors. TCRdb independently ran MiXCR on the PCR reads; one entry per CDR3 protein. Here the sample spans 15,000 to 20,000 distinct CDR3 sequences, about half being singletons. The sample consisted of CD4+ T cells from blood, cultured in vitro. Every receptor here comes from a human donor who had recovered from COVID-19. Each CDR3 is given with its conserved first and last residue.

V	J	CDR3
TRBV4-3	TRBJ1-1	CASSQAQGASGTEAFF
TRBV7-9	TRBJ1-2	CASSLRTGYTF
TRBV19	TRBJ1-4	CASSVRQSTNEKLFF
TRBV7-9	TRBJ2-7	CASSLALSDAYEQYF
TRBV6-2/TRBV6-3	TRBJ1-5	CASSFGQAPGQPQHF
TRBV4-2	TRBJ2-1	CASSLFPQDQFGEQFF
TRBV20-1	TRBJ2-7	CSARGAAGYEQYF
TRBV7-2	TRBJ1-1	CASSRVIDRLNTEAFF
TRBV7-2	TRBJ2-3	CASSLQPSGITDTQYF
TRBV24-1	TRBJ2-3	CATSDSGSGMDTQYF
TRBV6-5	TRBJ2-3	CASSYYRGSGLTDTQYF
TRBV6-1	TRBJ1-3	CASSTGTGNTIYF
TRBV5-4	TRBJ2-4	CASSSSQGPKNIQYF
TRBV6-1	TRBJ2-3	CASSELAGGFTDTQYF
TRBV6-5	TRBJ2-7	CASSYARTGEQYF
TRBV19	TRBJ2-1	CASTRRKEGYNEQFF
TRBV20-1	TRBJ1-5	CSARQGDQPQHF
TRBV7-2	TRBJ1-2	CASSLGASDYGYTF
TRBV6-2/TRBV6-3	TRBJ1-1	CASSFYRMGDTEAFF
TRBV4-3	TRBJ2-7	CASSQEGSTGYEQYF
TRBV7-2	TRBJ2-1	CASSLKGYHNEQFF
TRBV6-1	TRBJ1-3	CASSGLGSGNTIYF
TRBV29-1	TRBJ1-2	CSVGTQANYGYTF
TRBV6-5	TRBJ1-1	CASSFDRVNTEAFF
TRBV9	TRBJ1-2	CASSFTGARDYGYTF
TRBV7-9	TRBJ1-1	CASSLTGWMNTEAFF
TRBV19	TRBJ2-2	CASSPQGTGELFF
TRBV7-8	TRBJ2-2	CASRRVRTGELFF
TRBV6-1	TRBJ2-4	CASRPLAKNIQYF
TRBV15	TRBJ2-3	CATSPGQSTDTQYF
TRBV27	TRBJ2-5	CASSFFAGRETQYF
TRBV6-1	TRBJ1-2	CASSEARGTGGRVGYTF
TRBV7-2	TRBJ2-3	CASSVLPVWTQYF
TRBV20-1	TRBJ1-2	CSARLLGGYTF
TRBV28	TRBJ1-5	CASSPRGGDGNQPQHF
TRBV3-1	TRBJ2-5	CASSQDGETQYF
TRBV5-1	TRBJ2-2	CASSSEGGWTGELFF
TRBV7-2	TRBJ2-5	CASSSLVGRTSGAPGTQYF
TRBV24-1	TRBJ2-1	CATSLELRYNEQFF
TRBV20-1	TRBJ2-3	CSAIPSRRSTDTQYF
TRBV11-2	TRBJ1-6	CASSLQNLPNSPLHF
TRBV21-1	TRBJ2-2	CASSKEGSGRGTGELFF
TRBV6-1	TRBJ2-3	CASSPHQGPEGSGTDTQYF
TRBV7-2	TRBJ1-5	CASSNIGGGSNQPQHF
TRBV6-1	TRBJ1-3	CASRRQGADTIYF
TRBV28	TRBJ1-2	CASQTGGLGWGYTF
TRBV28	TRBJ1-5	CATAGVGGDQPQHF
TRBV7-3	TRBJ1-1	CASSRDRNTEAFF
TRBV7-9	TRBJ2-1	CASSPTGVYNEQFF
TRBV27	TRBJ1-4	CAARPSAGEKLFF
TRBV5-8	TRBJ2-4	CASNPAVLAKNIQYF
TRBV27	TRBJ1-2	CASSPRPGENHDVNYGYTF
TRBV5-6	TRBJ1-6	CASTPQGQRSPLHF
TRBV15	TRBJ2-2	CATSLDRVNTGELFF
TRBV20-1	TRBJ2-5	CSASQIRTSGYQETQYF